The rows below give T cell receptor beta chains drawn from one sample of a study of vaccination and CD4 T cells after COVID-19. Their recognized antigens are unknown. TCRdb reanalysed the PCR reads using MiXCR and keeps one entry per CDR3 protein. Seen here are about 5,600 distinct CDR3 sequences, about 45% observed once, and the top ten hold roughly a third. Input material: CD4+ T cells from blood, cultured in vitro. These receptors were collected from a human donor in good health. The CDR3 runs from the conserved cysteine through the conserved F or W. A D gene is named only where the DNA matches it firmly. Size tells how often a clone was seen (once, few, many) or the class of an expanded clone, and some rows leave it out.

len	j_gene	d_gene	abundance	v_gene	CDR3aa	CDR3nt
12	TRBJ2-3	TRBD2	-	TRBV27	CASRGGQRAQYF	TGTGCCAGCAGGGGAGGGCAGAGGGCGCAGTATTTT
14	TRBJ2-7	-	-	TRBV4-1	CASSQDAGSYEQYF	TGCGCCAGCAGCCAAGACGCGGGTTCCTACGAGCAGTACTTC
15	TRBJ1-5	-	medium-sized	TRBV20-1	CSAREVWATYQPQHF	TGCAGTGCTAGAGAGGTGTGGGCTACCTATCAGCCCCAGCATTTT
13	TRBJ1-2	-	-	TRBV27	CASSGRGFYGYTF	TGTGCCAGCAGTGGCCGGGGGTTCTATGGCTACACCTTC
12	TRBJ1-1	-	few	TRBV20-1	CSARGSRSEAFF	TGCAGTGCTAGAGGCAGTAGATCTGAAGCTTTCTTT
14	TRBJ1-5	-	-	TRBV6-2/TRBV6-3	CASSGGKGNQPQHF	TGTGCCAGCAGCGGGGGGAAGGGCAATCAGCCCCAGCATTTT
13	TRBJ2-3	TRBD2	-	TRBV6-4	CASSGGATDTQYF	TGTGCCAGCAGCGGGGGGGCCACAGATACGCAGTATTTT
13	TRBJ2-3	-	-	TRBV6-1	CASKLWVGDTQYF	TGTGCCAGCAAATTATGGGTCGGAGATACGCAGTATTTT
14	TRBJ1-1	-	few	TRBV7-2	CASSSVVGGQKAFF	TGTGCCAGCAGCTCCGTAGTGGGAGGGCAGAAAGCTTTCTTT
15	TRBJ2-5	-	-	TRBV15	CATSRDPRPQETQYF	TGTGCCACCAGCAGAGATCCCCGCCCGCAAGAGACCCAGTACTTC
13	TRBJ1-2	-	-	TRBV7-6	CASSGLANYGYTF	TGTGCCAGCAGCGGACTAGCTAACTATGGCTACACCTTC
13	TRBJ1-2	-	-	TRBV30	CAWGGGFGYGYTF	TGTGCCTGGGGAGGGGGGTTCGGCTATGGCTACACCTTC
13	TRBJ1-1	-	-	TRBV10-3	CAINAGKDTEAFF	TGTGCCATCAACGCAGGGAAGGACACTGAAGCTTTCTTT
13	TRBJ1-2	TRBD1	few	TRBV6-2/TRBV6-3	CASSLRDSYGYTF	TGTGCCAGCAGTTTGCGGGACAGCTATGGCTACACTTTC
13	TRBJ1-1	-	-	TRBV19	CASRGGGNTEAFF	TGTGCCAGTAGAGGGGGAGGGAACACTGAAGCTTTCTTT
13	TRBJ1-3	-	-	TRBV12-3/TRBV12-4	CASRGTPGNTIYF	TGTGCCAGCAGAGGAACCCCTGGAAACACCATATATTTT
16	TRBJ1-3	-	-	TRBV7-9	CASSEGYGENGNTIYF	TGTGCCAGCAGCGAGGGTTATGGAGAGAACGGAAACACCATATATTTT
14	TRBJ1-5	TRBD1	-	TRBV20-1	CSASGQGAGQPQHF	TGCAGTGCTAGTGGACAGGGGGCTGGGCAGCCCCAGCATTTT
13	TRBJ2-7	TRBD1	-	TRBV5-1	CASSLDRDYEQYF	TGCGCCAGCAGCTTAGACAGGGATTACGAGCAGTACTTC
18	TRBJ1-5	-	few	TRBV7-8	CASSPLGRASPGGQPQHF	TGTGCCAGCAGCCCACTCGGTAGGGCCTCCCCCGGGGGTCAGCCCCAGCATTTT
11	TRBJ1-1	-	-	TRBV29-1	CSVRMNTEAFF	TGCAGCGTAAGGATGAACACTGAAGCTTTCTTT
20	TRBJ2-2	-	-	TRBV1	CTSSQDGGLAGGPGTGELFF	TGCACCAGCAGCCAAGATGGGGGACTAGCGGGGGGGCCGGGAACCGGGGAGCTGTTTTTT
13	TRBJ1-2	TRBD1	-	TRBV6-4	CASSDSTGGGYTF	TGTGCCAGCAGTGACTCGACAGGGGGCGGCTACACCTTC
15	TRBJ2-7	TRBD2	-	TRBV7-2	CASSLLGLASYEQYF	TGTGCCAGCAGCCTCCTCGGACTAGCGAGCTACGAGCAGTACTTC
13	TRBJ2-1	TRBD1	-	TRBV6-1	CASSQQGANEQFF	TGTGCCAGCAGCCAACAGGGGGCTAATGAGCAGTTCTTC
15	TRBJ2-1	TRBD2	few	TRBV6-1	CASSEEAGGYNEQFF	TGTGCCAGCAGTGAAGAAGCGGGGGGATACAATGAGCAGTTCTTC
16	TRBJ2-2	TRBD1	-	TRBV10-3	CAISPTGTVNTGELFF	TGTGCCATCAGCCCAACCGGGACAGTGAACACCGGGGAGCTGTTTTTT
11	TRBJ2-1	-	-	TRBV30	CAWGGMGEQFF	TGTGCCTGGGGGGGGATGGGTGAGCAGTTCTTC
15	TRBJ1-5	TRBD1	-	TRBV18	CASSPTGRSNQPQHF	TGTGCCAGCTCACCGACAGGGAGAAGCAATCAGCCCCAGCATTTT
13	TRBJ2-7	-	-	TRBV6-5	CASSYGRLYEQYF	TGTGCCAGCAGTTACGGCAGGTTGTACGAGCAGTACTTC
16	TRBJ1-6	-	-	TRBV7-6	CASSLGPRGRNSPLHF	TGTGCCAGCAGCTTAGGTCCGCGGGGCCGCAATTCACCCCTCCACTTT
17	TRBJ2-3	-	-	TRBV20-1	CSARDQRRATGTDTQYF	TGCAGTGCTAGAGATCAGCGTAGGGCAACAGGCACAGATACGCAGTATTTT
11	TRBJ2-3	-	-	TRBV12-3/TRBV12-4	CASSLTDTQYF	TGTGCCAGCAGTTTGACAGATACGCAGTATTTT
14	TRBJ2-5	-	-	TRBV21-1	CASFSWSGEETQYF	TGTGCCAGCTTTAGTTGGTCGGGGGAAGAGACCCAGTACTTC
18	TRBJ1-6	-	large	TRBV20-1	CSAIKGSSQPAHNSPLHF	TGCAGTGCTATTAAGGGTTCGAGCCAACCGGCCCATAATTCACCCCTCCACTTT
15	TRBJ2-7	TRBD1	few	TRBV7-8	CASSLEWDRVRRQYF	TGTGCCAGCAGCTTAGAGTGGGACAGGGTTCGGCGGCAGTACTTC
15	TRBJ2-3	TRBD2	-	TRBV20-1	CSADPGLAGTDTQYF	TGCAGTGCTGACCCGGGGCTAGCGGGGACAGATACGCAGTATTTT
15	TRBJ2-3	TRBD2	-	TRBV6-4	CASSATSGGQDTQYF	TGTGCCAGCAGTGCGACTAGCGGGGGGCAAGATACGCAGTATTTT
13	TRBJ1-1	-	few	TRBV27	CASSPGRGTEAFF	TGTGCCAGCAGTCCGGGGAGGGGTACTGAAGCTTTCTTT
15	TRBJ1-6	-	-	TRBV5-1	CASSLDQVPNSPLHF	TGCGCCAGCAGCTTGGATCAGGTTCCGAATTCACCCCTCCACTTT
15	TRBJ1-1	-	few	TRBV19	CASHPLSGGYTEAFF	TGTGCCAGTCACCCCCTATCGGGAGGGTACACTGAAGCTTTCTTT
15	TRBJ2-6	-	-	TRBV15	CATSRGTSGANVLTF	TGTGCCACCAGCAGAGGGACATCTGGGGCCAACGTCCTGACTTTC
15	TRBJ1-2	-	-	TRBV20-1	CSAAPPGLANYGYTF	TGCAGTGCCGCCCCCCCGGGACTCGCTAACTATGGCTACACCTTC
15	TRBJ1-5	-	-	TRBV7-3	CASSFNGGGNQPQHF	TGTGCCAGCAGCTTCAACGGGGGCGGCAATCAGCCCCAGCATTTT
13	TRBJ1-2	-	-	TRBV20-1	CSAEERAPYGYTF	TGCAGTGCTGAAGAACGGGCCCCCTATGGCTACACCTTC
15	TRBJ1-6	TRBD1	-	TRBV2	CASSEGGTGNSPLHF	TGTGCCAGCAGTGAGGGAGGGACAGGGAATTCACCCCTCCACTTT
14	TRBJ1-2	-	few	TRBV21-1	CASSKGSHSHGYTF	TGTGCCAGCAGCAAAGGATCCCACAGCCATGGCTACACCTTC
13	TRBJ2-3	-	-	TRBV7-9	CASSPSHTDTQYF	TGTGCCAGCAGCCCCTCCCACACGGATACGCAGTATTTT
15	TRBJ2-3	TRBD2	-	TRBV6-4	CASSEGTSGTDTQYF	TGTGCCAGCAGTGAAGGGACTAGTGGCACAGATACGCAGTATTTT
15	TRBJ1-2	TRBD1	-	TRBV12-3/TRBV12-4	CASSLLHTGGAGYTF	TGTGCCAGCAGTCTCCTCCATACAGGGGGCGCGGGCTACACCTTC
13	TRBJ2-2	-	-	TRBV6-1	CASLTPGTGELFF	TGTGCCAGCCTTACCCCCGGGACCGGGGAGCTGTTTTTT